These 7 T cell receptor beta chains originate from one sample sequenced in a study of T-cell reconstitution after alpha-beta-depleted transplantation in children. Preparation of the TCRbeta library was carried out with unique molecular identifiers. TCRdb re-called the PCR reads with MiXCR, one entry per CDR3 protein. The sample includes hundreds of thousands of distinct CDR3 sequences, 16% of them seen just once. The input for sequencing was PBMCs from the stem cell graft donor, taken from the stem cell graft. The receptors were gathered from a human donor who donated a stem cell graft to a child with acute myeloid leukemia.

The J gene is TRBJ1-4, the V gene TRBV7-2, with D possibly being TRBD1 (6 bases). V was trimmed by 8 bases and J by 3 bases, leaving 10 bases between them. The CDR3 has 13 residues. Per germline, CDR1 SGHTA and CDR2 FQGNSA. The CDR3 bases are TGTGCCAGCTCATGGACAGCTAATGAAAAACTGTTTTTT. Amino acids: CASSWTANEKLFF.

This clonotype was counted at least ten times. The J gene is TRBJ2-3, the V gene TRBV4-3, with 8 bases aligning to TRBD1. With 0 bases clipped from V and 1 base from J, the junction kept 3 bases outside the gene matches. This CDR3 contains 16 residues. Germline CDR1 reads LGHNA; CDR2 reads YSLEER. For the CDR3, the DNA is TGCGCCAGCAGCCAAGATCAGGGACAGGGCACAGATACGCAGTATTTT. It yields the protein CASSQDQGQGTDTQYF.

The chain uses TRBV4-2 and TRBJ1-2; 7 bases are shared with TRBD1. The CDR3 is 15 amino acids. CDR1 and CDR2 from the germline V gene are LGHNA and YNFKEQ. Trimming cost V 1 base and J 4 bases; bases outside gene matches: 6. CDR3 in DNA: TGTGCCAGCAGCCAAGGGGACAGTGGATTCTATGGCTACACCTTC. Residues: CASSQGDSGFYGYTF.

This clonotype was seen ten or more times. This CDR3 is CASSWEGNTIYF. As DNA, the CDR3 is TGTGCCAGCAGTTGGGAGGGAAACACCATATATTTT. The J gene is TRBJ1-3, the V gene TRBV6-6; no definite D call. The V gene lost 4 bases and the J gene lost 4 bases, with 5 bases spanning the gap. There are 12 residues in the CDR3. The V gene's germline CDR1 is MNHNY and CDR2 SVGAGI (reference sequence).

This clonotype was detected only a few times. V gene TRBV7-6 combines with J gene TRBJ2-3; TRBD1 matches 9 bases. Germline loops: CDR1 SGHVS, CDR2 FNYEAQ. J gave up 4 bases and V 0 bases, and 11 bases lay outside the gene matches. CDR3 length equals 18 residues. CDR3 coding DNA: TGTGCCAGCAGCTTAGCTCAATGGACAGGGGAGTCGGCAGATACGCAGTATTTT. Amino acids: CASSLAQWTGESADTQYF.

The V call is TRBV6-4, the J call TRBJ2-1; unclear D gene. The CDR3 is made up of 15 amino acids. The V gene lost 2 bases and the J gene lost 1 base, with 9 bases spanning the gap. CDR1 is MRHNA and CDR2 is SNTAGT in the germline V gene. The CDR3: CASSDTDGSYNEQFF. The CDR3 bases are TGTGCCAGCAGTGACACCGATGGGTCCTACAATGAGCAGTTCTTC.

The CDR3 nucleotides are TGCGCCAGCAGCCACGGTGACAGGGGTAGTTCCCCCCTCCACTTT. Its protein is CASSHGDRGSSPLHF. The chain combines TRBV5-1 with TRBJ1-6, with 8 positions matching TRBD1. V shed 4 bases, J shed 13 bases, and the junction held 13 bases outside the gene matches. This CDR3 has 15 residues. Germline V CDR1 and CDR2: SGHRS, YFSETQ.